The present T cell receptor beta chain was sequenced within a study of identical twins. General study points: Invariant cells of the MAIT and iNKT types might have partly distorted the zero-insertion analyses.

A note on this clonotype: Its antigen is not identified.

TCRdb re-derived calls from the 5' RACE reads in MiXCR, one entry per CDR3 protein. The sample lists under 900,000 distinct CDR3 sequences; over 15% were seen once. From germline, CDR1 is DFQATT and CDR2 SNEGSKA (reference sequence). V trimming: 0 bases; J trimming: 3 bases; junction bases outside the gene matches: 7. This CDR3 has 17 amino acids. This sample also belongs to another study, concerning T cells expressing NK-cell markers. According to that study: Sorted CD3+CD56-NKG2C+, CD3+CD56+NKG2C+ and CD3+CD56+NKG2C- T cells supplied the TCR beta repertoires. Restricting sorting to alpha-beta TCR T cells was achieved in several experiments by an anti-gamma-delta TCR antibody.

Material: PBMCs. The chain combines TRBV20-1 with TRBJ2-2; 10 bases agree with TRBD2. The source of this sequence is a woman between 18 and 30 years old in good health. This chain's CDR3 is CSARESETSGYTGELFF. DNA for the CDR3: TGCAGTGCTAGAGAGTCGGAGACTAGCGGGTACACCGGGGAGCTGTTTTTT.